A single sample gave rise to the 13 T cell receptor beta chains below, sequenced in a study of regulatory T cells in long-lasting Graves disease. Regarding time point: persistent/refractory GD, antithyroid drugs over 5 years with positive TRAb. PBMC RNA served as the TCR library source. In building TCR beta libraries, iRepertoire HTBI primers were used together with Arm-PCR of CDR3 regions. TCRdb called the multiplex PCR reads again in MiXCR, with one record for every CDR3 protein. The sample yields 430,000 or so distinct CDR3 sequences, roughly a fifth seen once. This specimen consisted of peripheral blood mononuclear cells (PBMCs), obtained when the disease was refractory, from a patient treated with antithyroid drugs. These receptors came from a female donor with Graves disease.

This clonotype occurred many times. The V gene is TRBV2, the J gene TRBJ1-1, with D possibly being TRBD1 (5 bases). Germline V gene lookup returns CDR1 SNHLY and CDR2 FYNNEI. V lost 4 bases and J 5 bases, leaving 14 bases between the germline ends. The CDR3 consists of 14 residues. The CDR3 bases are TGTGCCAGCAGTGCTACGGGAGAGGGGACTGAAGCTTTCTTT. It translates to CASSATGEGTEAFF.

This chain connects TRBV5-4 to TRBJ2-5; 7 bases match TRBD2. CDR3 length: 16 amino acids. J gave up 5 bases and V 0 bases, and 10 bases lay outside the gene matches. The germline gives CDR1 SGHNT, CDR2 YYREEE (reference sequence). CDR3: CASSLGGGAGVETQYF. CDR3 coding DNA: TGTGCCAGCAGCTTGGGTGGGGGTGCGGGAGTCGAGACCCAGTACTTC.

The V gene is TRBV4-1, the J gene TRBJ2-7; D call uncertain. The CDR3 length is 14 residues. Germline CDR1 is MGHRA and CDR2 is YSYEKL. The V end lost 4 bases, the J end lost 0 bases, and 10 bases lay between the germline ends. This CDR3 reads CASSPEWPSYEQYF. Written as DNA, the CDR3 is TGCGCCAGCAGCCCCGAGTGGCCCTCCTACGAGCAGTACTTC.

This clonotype was seen at least ten times. V usage is TRBV6-2 or TRBV6-3 and J usage is TRBJ1-2; D unresolved. The CDR3 is 10 amino acids. The V end lost 8 bases, the J end lost 2 bases, and 3 bases lay between the germline ends. Germline CDR1 MNHEY, CDR2 SVGEGT. The CDR3 nucleotides are TGTGCCAGCTTAAACTATGGCTACACCTTC. Translated, it gives CASLNYGYTF.

This clonotype was detected only a few times. The V gene is TRBV15, the J gene TRBJ1-3; weak D call: TRBD1 (5 bases). This CDR3 is 18 amino acids long. V shed 1 base and J shed 0 bases, with 16 bases lying between them. Per the germline V gene, CDR1 is LNHNV and CDR2 is YYDKDF (reference sequence). The CDR3 spells CATSRGTGPPSSGNTIYF. In DNA form, the CDR3 reads TGTGCCACCAGCAGAGGAACAGGCCCCCCGAGCTCTGGAAACACCATATATTTT.

Concerning this clonotype itself: Relative to the germline gene, one junction end is altered; a read error may explain this. This sequence joins TRBV29-1 and TRBJ2-3; tentatively, D is TRBD2 (5 bases). Germline V gene lookup returns CDR1 SQVTM and CDR2 ANQGSEA. The CDR3 loop spans 14 amino acids. The CDR3 DNA sequence: TGCAGCGTTGCGCCAGCGGCTAGCACGGATACGCAGTATTTT. Translation: CSVAPAASTDTQYF.

This clonotype was found many times. The chain couples TRBV11-2 to TRBJ2-5; 8 bases align to TRBD1. This CDR3 has 16 amino acids. Germline trimming cut 3 bases from V and 6 bases from J; bases unmatched to any gene: 12. CDR1 is SGHAT and CDR2 is FQNNGV in the germline V gene. Here the CDR3 reads CASSLPGQGRGKTQYF. The CDR3 nucleotides are TGTGCCAGCAGCTTGCCAGGACAGGGAAGGGGGAAGACCCAGTACTTC.

This chain joins TRBV28 and TRBJ2-7; 11 bases agree with TRBD1. The CDR3 runs 15 residues. Trimming cost V 6 bases and J 7 bases; bases outside gene matches: 11. Germline CDR1 MDHEN, CDR2 SYDVKM. This CDR3 reads CASSSSGTGGGEQYF. The CDR3 DNA follows: TGTGCCAGCAGCTCTTCCGGGACAGGGGGAGGAGAGCAGTACTTC.

This clonotype was found many times. The chain employs TRBV2 and TRBJ2-7; TRBD2 agrees at 10 bases. Germline CDR1 is SNHLY and CDR2 is FYNNEI. Unmatched junction bases numbered 1, after V lost 2 bases and J lost 0 bases. The CDR3 spans 15 residues. CDR3 sequence: CASSESSGSSYEQYF. The CDR3 DNA reads TGTGCCAGCAGTGAATCTAGCGGGAGCTCCTACGAGCAGTACTTC.

This chain connects TRBV28 to TRBJ2-3; no clear D gene. Trimming removed 2 bases at V and 9 bases at J, with 18 bases between. This CDR3 is 15 amino acids long. Germline V gene data show CDR1 as MDHEN and CDR2 as SYDVKM. The CDR3 sequence: CASSLSGIPPRTQYF. In nucleotides, the CDR3 is TGTGCCAGCAGTTTAAGTGGGATCCCTCCTAGAACGCAGTATTTT.

This clonotype was counted ten times or more. The rearrangement joins TRBV6-1 to TRBJ1-1, with no clear D. V lost 8 bases to trimming and J lost 0 bases, with 13 bases between them. This CDR3 has 14 amino acids. CDR1 MNHNS and CDR2 SASEGT come from the germline V gene. The DNA of the CDR3 is TGTGCCAGCGAGTTCGGCACCATGAACACTGAAGCTTTCTTT. It translates to CASEFGTMNTEAFF.

This clonotype has ten or more counts. This chain joins TRBV6-2 or TRBV6-3 and TRBJ2-7; TRBD1 matches at 7 bases. In germline, CDR1 is MNHEY, CDR2 SVGEGT. The CDR3 length is 13 residues. J lost 4 bases, V lost 0 bases, and 0 bases had no gene match. The CDR3 here is CASSYSTGYEQYF. The DNA of the CDR3 is TGTGCCAGCAGTTACTCGACAGGGTACGAGCAGTACTTC.

This clonotype was counted only a few times. The V and J genes are TRBV7-2 and TRBJ2-5; 7 bases line up with TRBD1. The CDR3 is 14 residues long. Germline CDR1 and CDR2: SGHTA and FQGNSA. V was clipped by 8 bases and J by 1 base; unmatched bases: 7. CDR3 region: CASQGRGLQETQYF. CDR3 DNA: TGTGCCAGCCAGGGTAGGGGGCTCCAAGAGACCCAGTACTTC.